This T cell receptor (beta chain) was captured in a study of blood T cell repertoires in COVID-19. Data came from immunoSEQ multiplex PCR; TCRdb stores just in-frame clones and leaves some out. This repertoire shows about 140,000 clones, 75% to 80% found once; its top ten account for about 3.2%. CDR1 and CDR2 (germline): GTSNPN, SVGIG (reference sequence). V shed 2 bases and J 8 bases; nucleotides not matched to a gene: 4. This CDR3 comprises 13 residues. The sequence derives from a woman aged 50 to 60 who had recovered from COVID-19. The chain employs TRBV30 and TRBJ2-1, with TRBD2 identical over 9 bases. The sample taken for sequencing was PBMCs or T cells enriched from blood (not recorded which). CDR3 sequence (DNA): TGTGCCTGGAGTCGCGGGAGGGGACATGAGCAGTTCTTC. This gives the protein CAWSRGRGHEQFF.